These 17 T cell receptor beta chains came from one sample sequenced in a study of human T cells and chemical hapten exposure. Noted time point: patch test 1, 2 weeks after DPC sensitization. Documented treatment: therapeutic diphenylcyclopropenone sensitization with weekly scalp DPC. TCRdb passed the RACE reads through MiXCR, listing each CDR3 protein once. The top ten hold around 8.2% of the sample, which has 300,000 to 400,000 distinct CDR3 sequences, roughly 6.9% seen once. The material sequenced was whole blood, taken in connection with sensitization to the hapten diphenylcyclopropenone (DPC). Every receptor here comes from a woman aged 18-29 years with alopecia areata. Some clones in this sample may be carry-over from other donors' samples.

This clonotype was seen only a few times. The chain carries TRBV7-2 and TRBJ2-5, with a possible D match to TRBD1 (6 bases). CDR3 length equals 15 residues. Germline V lookup: CDR1 SGHTA, CDR2 FQGNSA. Trimming pared 10 bases from V and 1 base from J, leaving 19 bases between. The CDR3 bases are TGTGCCACCCGACAGGTTTCCGGGGCCCAAGAGACCCAGTACTTC. Its translation is CATRQVSGAQETQYF. The whole variable domain, filled in from reference TRBV7-2 and TRBJ2-5, reads GAGVSQSPSNKVTEKGKDVELRCDPISGHTALYWYRQSLGQGLEFLIYFQGNSAPDKSGLPSDRFSAERTGGSVSTLTIQRTQQEDSAVYLCATRQVSGAQETQYFGPGTRLLVL.

This clonotype has at least ten counts. V is TRBV5-6 and J is TRBJ2-6; D gene ambiguous. The ends were cut back, 6 bases at V and 1 base at J, with 14 bases in the middle. Germline CDR1 is SGHDT and CDR2 is YYEEEE. This CDR3 is 16 amino acids long. The CDR3: CASTFQRLSGANVLTF. The CDR3 nucleotides are TGTGCCAGCACCTTTCAACGGCTGTCTGGGGCCAACGTCCTGACTTTC.

V and J are TRBV6-2 or TRBV6-3 and TRBJ2-7; tentative D call: TRBD1 (6 bases). CDR1 is MNHEY, CDR2 SVGEGT, per germline. This CDR3 region has 14 residues. V lost 5 bases, J lost 0 bases, and 11 bases lay in between. CDR3 loop: CASSPSGASYEQYF. In DNA, the CDR3 is TGTGCCAGCAGTCCGTCAGGGGCCTCCTACGAGCAGTACTTC.

This clonotype was seen a few times. The V call is TRBV20-1, the J call TRBJ2-3, with 9 positions matching TRBD2. The germline gives CDR1 DFQATT, CDR2 SNEGSKA (reference sequence). V was clipped by 6 bases and J by 2 bases; unmatched bases: 12. CDR3 length: 16 amino acids. CDR3 loop: CSAGSRKRGVTDTQYF. CDR3 DNA sequence: TGCAGTGCAGGGAGTAGGAAGCGGGGGGTCACAGATACGCAGTATTTT.

V and J are TRBV7-9 and TRBJ1-1; possible D gene TRBD1, 6 bases. V was trimmed by 5 bases and J by 3 bases, leaving 16 bases between them. The CDR3 loop spans 15 amino acids. Germline values: CDR1 SEHNR, CDR2 FQNEAQ (reference sequence). This CDR3 reads CASSPSPAGDTEAFF. CDR3 nucleotide sequence: TGTGCCAGCAGCCCGTCACCGGCAGGGGACACTGAAGCTTTCTTT.

V and J are TRBV7-2 and TRBJ2-3; D is ambiguous. The V end was cut by 4 bases, the J end by 14 bases, with 19 bases between. This CDR3 region has 13 residues. Germline V CDR1 and CDR2: SGHTA, FQGNSA. CDR3 in amino acids: CASSSPALSPWYF. CDR3 DNA: TGTGCCAGCAGCTCCCCAGCGCTATCACCGTGGTATTTT.

This clonotype was seen repeatedly, ten times or more. The genes are TRBV12-3 or TRBV12-4 and TRBJ2-1; TRBD1 matches at 11 bases. Trimming cost V 5 bases and J 9 bases; bases outside gene matches: 9. The CDR3 consists of 15 residues. The CDR3 loop reads CASSDQGQGVGEQFF. The CDR3 bases are TGTGCCAGCAGTGATCAGGGACAGGGGGTTGGTGAGCAGTTCTTC.

This clonotype has a count of ten or more. The V call is TRBV9, the J call TRBJ2-1; D tentatively fits TRBD1 or TRBD2 (6 bases each). From germline, CDR1 is SGDLS and CDR2 YYNGEE. V lost 4 bases to trimming and J lost 10 bases, with 9 bases between them. The CDR3 totals 11 residues. The CDR3 here is CASSRGEEQFF. The CDR3, as DNA: TGTGCCAGCAGCAGGGGGGAAGAGCAGTTCTTC.

V gene TRBV18 combines with J gene TRBJ2-3, with TRBD1 matching over 7 bases. J lost 10 bases, V lost 4 bases, and 17 bases had no gene match. Germline-derived CDR1 and CDR2 are KGHSH and LQKENI. The CDR3 sequence is 16 residues long. Here the CDR3 DNA reads TGTGCCAGCTCACGCGCCGGGACAGCCATCCCGGGGTCGCAGTATTTT. Encoded protein: CASSRAGTAIPGSQYF.

The chain has TRBV19 and TRBJ2-5; D remains ambiguous. This CDR3 spans 13 amino acids. V lost 3 bases, J lost 4 bases, and 9 bases lay in between. CDR1 and CDR2 (germline): LNHDA, SQIVND (reference sequence). For the CDR3, the DNA is TGTGCCAGTAGTATCCTTCTCCGAGAGACCCAGTACTTC. Translation gives CASSILLRETQYF.

The V and J genes are TRBV7-9 and TRBJ2-3; 8 nucleotides align to TRBD1. The germline CDR1 and CDR2 sequences are SEHNR and FQNEAQ (reference sequence). The V gene end was trimmed by 6 bases and the J gene end by 5 bases; junction bases not matched to a gene: 10. This CDR3 has 15 residues. The CDR3 DNA reads as TGTGCCAGCAGGGCCCCGGGACAGGTCGGAGATACGCAGTATTTT. Amino acid sequence: CASRAPGQVGDTQYF.

This clonotype showed up just a few times. The chain recombines TRBV13 with TRBJ2-1; the D gene is possibly TRBD2 (6 bases). CDR1 and CDR2 (germline): PRHDT, FYEKMQ (reference sequence). V dropped 4 bases and J dropped 10 bases, with 14 bases sitting between them. This CDR3 is built from 13 residues. Here the CDR3 reads CASSSAPGLEQFF. The DNA for the CDR3 is TGTGCCAGCAGCTCGGCTCCGGGACTGGAGCAGTTCTTC.

This clonotype has at least ten counts. V usage is TRBV5-1 and J usage is TRBJ2-3; the match to TRBD2 covers 11 bases. Germline CDR1 is SGHRS and CDR2 is YFSETQ. Unmatched junction bases numbered 5, after V lost 4 bases and J lost 4 bases. This CDR3 has 15 residues. The CDR3 DNA reads as TGCGCCAGCAGCCTAAGTAGCGGGGGGGCAGATACGCAGTATTTT. This sequence encodes CASSLSSGGADTQYF.

This clonotype was found many times. The chain joins TRBV5-1 to TRBJ2-3; TRBD1 agrees at 8 bases. The germline gives CDR1 SGHRS, CDR2 YFSETQ. V shed 5 bases, J shed 2 bases, and the junction held 7 bases outside the gene matches. There are 15 residues in the CDR3. In DNA, the CDR3 is TGCGCCAGCAGAGAGAGGGACAGGTACACAGATACGCAGTATTTT. Translation gives CASRERDRYTDTQYF.

This clonotype was counted at least ten times. V and J are TRBV24-1 and TRBJ1-1, with TRBD1 matching 7 bases. V lost 6 bases to trimming and J lost 8 bases; unmatched junction nucleotides: 8. The CDR3 sequence is 13 residues long. The germline gives CDR1 KGHDR, CDR2 SFDVKD. The CDR3 loop reads CATSTGTGVEAFF. In DNA form, the CDR3 reads TGTGCCACCAGTACGGGAACAGGGGTGGAAGCTTTCTTT.

V and J are TRBV7-2 and TRBJ2-7; the D gene is possibly TRBD2 (6 bases). Trimming stripped 4 bases from V and 0 bases from J, with 13 bases between. CDR1 is SGHTA, CDR2 FQGNSA, per germline. The CDR3 spans 15 residues. The CDR3 DNA reads TGTGCCAGCAGCTCACCGGGGGTGCCCTCCTACGAGCAGTACTTC. The encoded protein is CASSSPGVPSYEQYF.

The chain uses TRBV20-1 and TRBJ2-4; D gene uncertain. The CDR3 covers 13 residues. The V end was cut by 8 bases, the J end by 0 bases, with 11 bases between. Germline CDR1 and CDR2: DFQATT and SNEGSKA (reference sequence). DNA of the CDR3: TGCAGTTTCAGAGACCTAGCCAAAAACATTCAGTACTTC. It is translated as CSFRDLAKNIQYF.